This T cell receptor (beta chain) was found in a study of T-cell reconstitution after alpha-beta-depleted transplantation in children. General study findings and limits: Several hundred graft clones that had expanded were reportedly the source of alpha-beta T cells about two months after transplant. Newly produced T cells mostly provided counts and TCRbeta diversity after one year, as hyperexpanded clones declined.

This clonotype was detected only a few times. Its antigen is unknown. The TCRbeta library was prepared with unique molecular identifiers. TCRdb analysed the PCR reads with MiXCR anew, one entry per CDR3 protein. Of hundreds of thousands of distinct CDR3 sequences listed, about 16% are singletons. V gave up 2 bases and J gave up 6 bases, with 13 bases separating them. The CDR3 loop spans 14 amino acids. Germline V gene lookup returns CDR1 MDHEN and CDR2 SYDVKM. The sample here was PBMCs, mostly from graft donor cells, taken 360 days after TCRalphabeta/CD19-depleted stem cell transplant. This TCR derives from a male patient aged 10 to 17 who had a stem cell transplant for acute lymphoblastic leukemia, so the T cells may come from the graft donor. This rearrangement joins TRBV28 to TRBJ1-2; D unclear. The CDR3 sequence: CASSLTSRVDGYTF. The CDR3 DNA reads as TGTGCCAGCAGTTTAACGTCTAGGGTGGATGGCTACACCTTC.